The 24 T cell receptor beta chains listed next were all sequenced from one sample in a study of control samples from healthy donors and cancer patients. The assay was immunoSEQ multiplex PCR, and TCRdb's table has in-frame clones only and misses some. The table lists roughly 140,000 clones, roughly 93% of them singletons. The sequencing sample was made of blood. These receptors all stem from a man in his fifties in good health.

V and J are TRBV5-1 and TRBJ1-1; D is perhaps TRBD1 (6 bases). Trimming left V 4 bases short and J 0 bases short, with 16 bases between. This CDR3 contains 16 residues. Germline CDR1 is SGHRS and CDR2 is YFSETQ. The CDR3 region is CASSQTKGELNTEAFF. The CDR3 bases are TGCGCCAGCAGCCAAACCAAGGGGGAATTGAACACTGAAGCTTTCTTT.

The rearrangement joins TRBV19 to TRBJ1-5; no definite D call. Germline CDR1 is LNHDA and CDR2 is SQIVND (reference sequence). V shed 3 bases and J shed 4 bases, with 10 bases lying between them. The CDR3 runs to 14 residues. The DNA for the CDR3 is TGTGCCAGTAGTATTAACCGGGTAAATCAGCCCCAGCATTTT. This translates into CASSINRVNQPQHF. The whole variable domain, filled in from reference TRBV19 and TRBJ1-5, reads DGGITQSPKYLFRKEGQNVTLSCEQNLNHDAMYWYRQDPGQGLRLIYYSQIVNDFQKGDIAEGYSVSREKKESFPLTVTSAQKNPTAFYLCASSINRVNQPQHFGDGTRLSIL.

V is TRBV11-2 and J is TRBJ1-1, with a possible D match to TRBD1 (6 bases). Looked up from germline, CDR1 is SGHAT and CDR2 is FQNNGV. V gave up 5 bases and J gave up 1 base, with 17 bases separating them. This CDR3 region has 16 residues. For the CDR3, the DNA is TGTGCCAGCAGCCCTTTAGGGGGGTTGTGGAACACTGAAGCTTTCTTT. Amino acid sequence: CASSPLGGLWNTEAFF. Full variable domain (missing parts from reference TRBV11-2 and TRBJ1-1): EAGVAQSPRYKIIEKRQSVAFWCNPISGHATLYWYQQILGQGPKLLIQFQNNGVVDDSQLPKDRFSAERLKGVDSTLKIQPAKLEDSAVYLCASSPLGGLWNTEAFFGQGTRLTVV.

The CDR3: CASSSLLSSYNEQFF. In nucleotides, the CDR3 is TGCGCCAGCAGCTCCCTGCTGAGCTCCTACAATGAGCAGTTCTTC. The chain carries TRBV5-1 and TRBJ2-1; no reliable D call. Trimming removed 3 bases at V and 0 bases at J, with 10 bases between. Germline V CDR1 and CDR2: SGHRS, YFSETQ. CDR3 size: 15 residues.

This rearrangement joins TRBV5-4 to TRBJ2-1; D perhaps matches TRBD2 (6 bases). The germline V and J ends were trimmed by 4 bases and 6 bases, with 17 bases remaining between them. The germline CDR1 and CDR2 sequences are SGHNT and YYREEE (reference sequence). The CDR3 is 15 residues long. The CDR3 spells CASSPKEGRANEQFF. The CDR3 nucleotides read TGTGCCAGCAGCCCCAAGGAGGGGCGAGCCAATGAGCAGTTCTTC.

This chain uses TRBV28 with TRBJ2-3; the match to TRBD2 covers 8 bases. This CDR3 comprises 16 residues. V shed 5 bases, J shed 3 bases, and the junction held 10 bases outside the gene matches. CDR1 MDHEN and CDR2 SYDVKM come from the germline V gene. The CDR3 is CASSLFSGSGTDTQYF. Written as DNA, the CDR3 is TGTGCCAGCAGTCTATTCAGCGGGAGTGGGACAGATACGCAGTATTTT.

The CDR3 loop is CASSVGTGAPNEKLFF. CDR3 DNA sequence: TGTGCCAGCAGCGTAGGGACCGGGGCTCCGAATGAAAAACTGTTTTTT. The chain joins TRBV9 to TRBJ1-4; perhaps TRBD1 as D (5 bases). This CDR3 comprises 16 residues. CDR1 and CDR2 (germline): SGDLS, YYNGEE. V was pared by 0 bases and J by 5 bases, with 14 bases between.

The rearrangement links TRBV18 to TRBJ2-7; D might be TRBD1 or TRBD2, each matching 5 bases. With 4 bases removed from V and 1 base from J, the gap between germline ends came to 11 bases. Germline CDR1 and CDR2: KGHSH and LQKENI. The CDR3 sequence is 14 residues long. The CDR3 spells CASSLGAASYEQYF. CDR3 DNA sequence: TGTGCCAGCTCACTCGGGGCGGCATCCTACGAGCAGTACTTC. The variable domain in full, completed from reference TRBV18 and TRBJ2-7, reads NAGVMQNPRHLVRRRGQEARLRCSPMKGHSHVYWYRQLPEEGLKFMVYLQKENIIDESGMPKERFSAEFPKEGPSILRIQQVVRGDSAAYFCASSLGAASYEQYFGPGTRLTVT.

This chain links TRBV28 with TRBJ1-4; 9 bases align to TRBD1. CDR3 length: 14 amino acids. CDR1 and CDR2 (germline): MDHEN, SYDVKM. Trimming removed 3 bases from V and 10 bases from J; junction bases left unmatched: 6. The CDR3 spells CASSLGQGEGKLFF. In nucleotides, the CDR3 is TGTGCCAGCAGTTTGGGACAGGGTGAGGGAAAACTGTTTTTT.

This sequence joins TRBV28 and TRBJ1-1; possible D gene TRBD1, 6 bases. The V gene's germline CDR1 is MDHEN and CDR2 SYDVKM. Trimming stripped 6 bases from V and 3 bases from J, with 20 bases between. CDR3 size: 16 residues. CDR3 sequence: CASSPLSGQLHTEAFF. CDR3 DNA sequence: TGTGCCAGCAGCCCCCTGTCCGGACAGTTACACACTGAAGCTTTCTTT.

This clone showed up just once. V usage is TRBV18 and J usage is TRBJ1-2; D gene ambiguous. The CDR3 is made up of 15 amino acids. Trimming shortened V by 2 bases and J by 4 bases, and 14 bases separated the two germline ends. Looked up from germline, CDR1 is KGHSH and CDR2 is LQKENI. The CDR3 coding sequence is TGTGCCAGCTCACCAGCTGAACTGGGTGGCTATGGCTACACCTTC. It codes for CASSPAELGGYGYTF. Combining the CDR3 with reference TRBV18 and TRBJ1-2 gives the whole variable domain NAGVMQNPRHLVRRRGQEARLRCSPMKGHSHVYWYRQLPEEGLKFMVYLQKENIIDESGMPKERFSAEFPKEGPSILRIQQVVRGDSAAYFCASSPAELGGYGYTFGSGTRLTVV.

J is TRBJ1-1 and V is TRBV10-3; D is perhaps TRBD1 (6 bases). The CDR3 extends over 13 amino acids. The germline V gene encodes CDR1 ENHRY and CDR2 SYGVKD. V dropped 5 bases and J dropped 1 base, with 8 bases sitting between them. CDR3 amino acids: CAISPGANTEAFF. Written as DNA, the CDR3 is TGTGCCATCAGTCCAGGGGCGAACACTGAAGCTTTCTTT.

The V call is TRBV11-2, the J call TRBJ2-5; TRBD2 agrees at 14 bases. With V trimmed by 5 bases and J by 1 base, 9 bases remained unmatched. CDR1 SGHAT and CDR2 FQNNGV come from the germline V gene. This CDR3 contains 18 residues. Here the CDR3 reads CASSPGLAGVGGQETQYF. CDR3 coding DNA: TGTGCCAGCAGCCCGGGACTAGCGGGAGTTGGAGGCCAAGAGACCCAGTACTTC.

This rearrangement joins TRBV6-5 to TRBJ1-1; D unresolved. Deletions cut 2 bases from V and 5 bases from J, with 9 bases between. The V gene's germline CDR1 is MNHEY and CDR2 SVGAGI. This CDR3 is 13 amino acids long. The CDR3 loop is CASSYSAGTEAFF. Here the CDR3 DNA reads TGTGCCAGCAGTTACAGCGCCGGTACTGAAGCTTTCTTT.

This chain links TRBV2 with TRBJ2-5; TRBD2 matches at 10 bases. V was clipped by 4 bases and J by 5 bases; unmatched bases: 4. Per the germline V gene, CDR1 is SNHLY and CDR2 is FYNNEI. This CDR3 comprises 14 residues. The CDR3 reads CASSAASGSETQYF. In DNA form, the CDR3 reads TGTGCCAGCAGTGCCGCTAGCGGGAGCGAGACCCAGTACTTC. The full variable domain, rest sourced from reference TRBV2 and TRBJ2-5, is EPEVTQTPSHQVTQMGQEVILRCVPISNHLYFYWYRQILGQKVEFLVSFYNNEISEKSEIFDDQFSVERPDGSNFTLKIRSTKLEDSAMYFCASSAASGSETQYFGPGTRLLVL.

In this sample, this clone turned up once. The chain has TRBV30 and TRBJ2-5, with TRBD1 identical over 7 bases. The CDR3 extends over 15 amino acids. The germline gives CDR1 GTSNPN, CDR2 SVGIG (reference sequence). With V trimmed by 0 bases and J by 1 base, 5 bases remained unmatched. CDR3 in DNA: TGTGCCTGGAGTGTAGGGACAGAGCCCCAAGAGACCCAGTACTTC. This encodes CAWSVGTEPQETQYF.

This rearrangement joins TRBV24-1 to TRBJ2-1, with TRBD1 matching 7 bases. Losses at the gene ends were 5 bases for V and 7 bases for J; bases not matched to a gene: 10. Germline CDR1 and CDR2: KGHDR and SFDVKD. The CDR3 loop spans 15 amino acids. CDR3 sequence reads: CATSVPTGLTNEQFF. CDR3 nucleotide sequence: TGTGCCACCAGTGTACCGACAGGGCTTACAAATGAGCAGTTCTTC.

This chain connects TRBV25-1 to TRBJ2-2; no reliable D call. Trimming pared 1 base from V and 4 bases from J, leaving 16 bases between. The CDR3 is 17 residues long. Per germline, CDR1 MGHDK and CDR2 SYGVNS. CDR3 DNA: TGTGCCAGCAGTGAATCCGTGGGAAAGGGCCCCACCGGGGAGCTGTTTTTT. Encoded protein: CASSESVGKGPTGELFF.

Details on this clone: One end of the junction fails to match germline, which may point to a read error. The chain is built from TRBV9 and TRBJ2-2; no reliable D call. Looked up from germline, CDR1 is SGDLS and CDR2 is YYNGEE. CDR3 length: 13 residues. The CDR3 is CASSVGNAGELFF. The CDR3 DNA reads TGTGCCAGCAGCGTAGGGAACGCCGGGGAGCTGTTTTTT.

The chain links TRBV5-1 to TRBJ2-1; 7 nucleotides line up with TRBD1. CDR1 SGHRS and CDR2 YFSETQ come from the germline V gene. V trimming: 4 bases; J trimming: 4 bases; junction bases outside the gene matches: 2. The CDR3 has 13 residues. Here the CDR3 reads CASSRDRYNEQFF. The CDR3 nucleotides read TGCGCCAGCAGCAGGGACAGATACAATGAGCAGTTCTTC.

DNA for the CDR3: TGTGCCAGCACCTTTGACCCGGAATATGGCTACACCTTC. It translates to CASTFDPEYGYTF. The gene calls are TRBV12-3 or TRBV12-4 and TRBJ1-2; D gene ambiguous. The CDR3 runs 13 residues. V lost 7 bases, J lost 5 bases, and 14 bases lay in between.

This clone came up once. This chain connects TRBV5-1 to TRBJ2-1; 9 bases map to TRBD1. CDR1 and CDR2 from the germline V gene are SGHRS and YFSETQ. The CDR3 is 13 residues long. With V trimmed by 5 bases and J by 8 bases, 5 bases remained unmatched. The DNA for the CDR3 is TGCGCCAGCAGTCAGGACAGGGGCCATGAGCAGTTCTTC. This sequence encodes CASSQDRGHEQFF.

The rearrangement links TRBV5-5 to TRBJ1-3, with 7 nucleotides matching TRBD1. V shed 2 bases and J 2 bases; nucleotides not matched to a gene: 10. The CDR3 is made up of 17 amino acids. Germline-derived CDR1 and CDR2 are SGHKS and YYEKEE (reference sequence). CDR3 nucleotide sequence: TGTGCCAGCAGCTTTATGTCAGGGGGTGCCACTGGAAACACCATATATTTT. It yields the protein CASSFMSGGATGNTIYF.

The chain uses TRBV29-1 and TRBJ1-2; 12 bases line up with TRBD1. J lost 6 bases, V lost 7 bases, and 9 bases had no gene match. This CDR3 contains 14 residues. CDR1 SQVTM and CDR2 ANQGSEA come from the germline V gene. The CDR3 protein is CSASTGTGGNGYTF. DNA of the CDR3: TGCAGCGCATCGACCGGGACAGGGGGCAATGGCTACACCTTC.